These 5 T cell receptor beta chains share one sample of origin, sequenced in a study of blood T cell repertoires in COVID-19. Some clones are missing from TCRdb's copy, which holds only in-frame ones; the method was immunoSEQ multiplex PCR. This sample has about 320,000 clones; approximately 91% occur once, and the top ten carry 5% to 5.5%. The sample was PBMCs or T cells enriched from blood (not recorded which). The receptor set was obtained from a man aged 60 to 75 who had recovered from COVID-19.

This chain links TRBV11-2 with TRBJ1-1; 9 positions match TRBD1. Germline assignment: CDR1 SGHAT and CDR2 FQNNGV. The CDR3 spans 16 residues. V shed 4 bases and J 2 bases; nucleotides not matched to a gene: 8. DNA for the CDR3: TGTGCCAGCAGCTCGTACAGGGGGCCCGGTAACACTGAAGCTTTCTTT. This gives the protein CASSSYRGPGNTEAFF.

Note on this clone: Other DNA sequences in this sample translate to the same CDR3. This chain uses TRBV19 with TRBJ1-6; D is uncertain. Trimming shortened V by 3 bases and J by 4 bases, and 7 bases separated the two germline ends. This CDR3 contains 14 residues. Germline V lookup: CDR1 LNHDA, CDR2 SQIVND (reference sequence). The CDR3, as DNA: TGTGCCAGTAGTATTACCGGTTATAATTCACCCCTCCACTTT. Translating it yields CASSITGYNSPLHF.

The genes are TRBV6-4 and TRBJ2-7; weak D call: TRBD1 (6 bases). This CDR3 has 14 residues. Germline lookup yields CDR1 MRHNA and CDR2 SNTAGT. V shed 7 bases and J shed 1 base, with 14 bases lying between them. CDR3 nucleotides: TGTGCCAGCAAGCCAGACAGGACATCCTACGAGCAGTACTTC. Protein sequence: CASKPDRTSYEQYF.

The genes are TRBV28 and TRBJ2-3; 7 nucleotides agree with TRBD1. Germline CDR1 and CDR2: MDHEN and SYDVKM. V shed 5 bases and J 2 bases; nucleotides not matched to a gene: 10. CDR3 length equals 16 residues. The CDR3 nucleotides read TGTGCCAGCAGTCCACCACAGGGGTCTCACACAGATACGCAGTATTTT. This codes for CASSPPQGSHTDTQYF.

This clone has a handful of counts. V is TRBV6-4 and J is TRBJ1-2; 12 bases map to TRBD1. The CDR3 has 15 residues. Germline V gene sequence: CDR1 MRHNA, CDR2 SNTAGT. The V segment lost 0 bases and the J segment 7 bases; nucleotides outside the gene matches: 3. Written as DNA, the CDR3 is TGTGCCAGCAGTGACTCGGGACAGGGGGCGACTGGCTACACCTTC. It encodes CASSDSGQGATGYTF.